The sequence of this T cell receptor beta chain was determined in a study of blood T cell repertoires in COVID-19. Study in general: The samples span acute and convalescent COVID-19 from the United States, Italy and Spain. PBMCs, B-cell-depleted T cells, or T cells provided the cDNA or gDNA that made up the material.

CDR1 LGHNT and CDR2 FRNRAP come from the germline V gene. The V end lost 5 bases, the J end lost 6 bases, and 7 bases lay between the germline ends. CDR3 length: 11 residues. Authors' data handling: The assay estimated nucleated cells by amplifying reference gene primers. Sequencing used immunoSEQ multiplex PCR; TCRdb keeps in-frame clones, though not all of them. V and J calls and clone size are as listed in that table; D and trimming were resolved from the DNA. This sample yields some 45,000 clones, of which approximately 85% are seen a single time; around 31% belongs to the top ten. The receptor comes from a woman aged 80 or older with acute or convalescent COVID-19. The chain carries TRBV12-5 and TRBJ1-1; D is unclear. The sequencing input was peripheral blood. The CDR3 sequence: CASGPVAEAFF. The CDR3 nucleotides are TGTGCTAGTGGTCCCGTCGCTGAAGCTTTCTTT.